This TCR beta chain is drawn from a study of cytomegalovirus exposure and HLA in healthy donors. Details on this clone: As yet, its antigen is unknown.

J was trimmed by 8 bases and V by 3 bases; bases with no gene match: 7. CDR1 and CDR2 from the germline V gene are SGHTA and FQGTGA. The CDR3 runs to 14 residues. Study outcomes and limitations: In a later analysis, a genetic analysis reported fewer productive-TCR N-insertions in an Asian-associated ancestry cluster than the cohort average. Immune exposure information comprised only CMV serostatus. Later analysis associated a missense DCLRE1C variant with TCR beta V- and J-gene trimming. Analysis performed later found about 17,000 TCR beta sequences associated with HLA alleles at 0.05 false discovery rate.

Use of 60 Vbeta and 13 Jbeta primers characterized the PCR. Profiled with immunoSEQ multiplex PCR; TCRdb holds only in-frame clones, not every one. Of 150,000 to 190,000 clones listed, about 85% were seen once; the top ten hold roughly 2.3%. The chain links TRBV7-3 to TRBJ1-2, with 9 bases matching TRBD1. The origin of this receptor is a woman in her late teens or twenties in good health and CMV-seronegative. The sample was PBMCs. CDR3 amino acids: CASSFDRGGGGYTF. The CDR3 nucleotides read TGTGCCAGCAGCTTCGACAGGGGGGGAGGGGGCTACACCTTC.